The rows below give T cell receptor beta chains drawn from one sample of a study of T cell responses to AZD1222 COVID-19 vaccine. Generated by immunoSEQ multiplex PCR, the TCRdb table keeps only in-frame clones and is missing some. The table has approximately 150,000 clones, roughly 87% seen once. This sample comprised peripheral blood, obtained 28 days after the second dose of the MenACWY control vaccine. These receptors all stem from an adult who received the MenACWY meningococcal vaccine as a control. The CDR3 runs from the conserved cysteine through the conserved F or W. The D gene is left open where the match is weak. Some rows have no size entry. The others give once, few or many, or a class for an expanded clone.

cdr3_aa: CASSSLGTLNTEAFF
cdr3_nt: TGTGCCAGCAGTTCCTTGGGTACATTGAACACTGAAGCTTTCTTT
v_call: TRBV2
d_call: NA
j_call: TRBJ1-1
clone_size: NA

cdr3_aa: CASSSGGHGYTF
cdr3_nt: TGTGCCAGCAGCTCCGGGGGGCATGGCTACACCTTC
v_call: TRBV11-3
d_call: NA
j_call: TRBJ1-2
clone_size: NA

cdr3_aa: CSVEVAASNYGYTF
cdr3_nt: TGCAGCGTTGAAGTGGCAGCTTCTAACTATGGCTACACCTTC
v_call: TRBV29-1
d_call: NA
j_call: TRBJ1-2
clone_size: NA

cdr3_aa: CASSLAGYNEQFF
cdr3_nt: TGTGCCAGCAGCTTAGCGGGTTACAATGAGCAGTTCTTC
v_call: TRBV11-3
d_call: NA
j_call: TRBJ2-1
clone_size: once

cdr3_aa: CASSHPDRGEETQYF
cdr3_nt: TGTGCCAGCAGTCACCCGGACAGGGGCGAAGAGACCCAGTACTTC
v_call: TRBV6-2/TRBV6-3
d_call: TRBD1
j_call: TRBJ2-5
clone_size: NA

cdr3_aa: CASSQERRGTGEKLFF
cdr3_nt: TGCGCCAGCAGCCAAGAGAGGAGGGGGACTGGGGAAAAACTGTTTTTT
v_call: TRBV4-1
d_call: NA
j_call: TRBJ1-4
clone_size: NA

cdr3_aa: CASSSRGMAATF
cdr3_nt: TGTGCCAGCAGCTCCAGAGGTATGGCTGCCACCTTC
v_call: TRBV5-6
d_call: NA
j_call: TRBJ1-2
clone_size: few

cdr3_aa: CASSYSPASAEQFF
cdr3_nt: TGTGCCAGCAGTTACTCTCCCGCGTCCGCTGAGCAGTTCTTC
v_call: TRBV6-5
d_call: NA
j_call: TRBJ2-1
clone_size: NA

cdr3_aa: CASSFSGSGANVLTF
cdr3_nt: TGCGCCAGCAGCTTCTCGGGGTCTGGGGCCAACGTCCTGACTTTC
v_call: TRBV5-1
d_call: NA
j_call: TRBJ2-6
clone_size: NA

cdr3_aa: CASSQTSMGQETQYF
cdr3_nt: TGTGCCAGCAGCCAAACTTCTATGGGGCAAGAGACCCAGTACTTC
v_call: TRBV7-2
d_call: NA
j_call: TRBJ2-5
clone_size: NA

cdr3_aa: CASSEYRATDTQYF
cdr3_nt: TGTGCCAGCAGTGAATACAGGGCTACAGATACGCAGTATTTT
v_call: TRBV2
d_call: NA
j_call: TRBJ2-3
clone_size: NA

cdr3_aa: CASSLDAGPAFF
cdr3_nt: TGTGCCAGCAGCTTAGATGCAGGGCCTGCTTTCTTT
v_call: TRBV7-9
d_call: NA
j_call: TRBJ1-1
clone_size: NA

cdr3_aa: CASSYGWGRDQPQHF
cdr3_nt: TGTGCCAGCAGTTACGGATGGGGCAGGGATCAGCCCCAGCATTTT
v_call: TRBV6-5
d_call: NA
j_call: TRBJ1-5
clone_size: NA

cdr3_aa: CASSLDRGRVYEQYF
cdr3_nt: TGTGCCAGCAGCTTAGATCGTGGCAGAGTCTACGAGCAGTACTTC
v_call: TRBV11-2
d_call: NA
j_call: TRBJ2-7
clone_size: NA

cdr3_aa: CASSGDGGPWAGNEQFF
cdr3_nt: TGTGCCAGCAGCGGGGACGGGGGGCCGTGGGCAGGTAATGAGCAGTTCTTC
v_call: TRBV7-8
d_call: NA
j_call: TRBJ2-1
clone_size: NA

cdr3_aa: CASSQGVSTDTQYF
cdr3_nt: TGTGCCAGCAGCCAGGGGGTTAGCACAGATACGCAGTATTTT
v_call: TRBV2
d_call: TRBD1
j_call: TRBJ2-3
clone_size: NA

cdr3_aa: CASSSRQSYNSPLHF
cdr3_nt: TGTGCCAGCAGCTCCCGACAGTCCTATAATTCACCCCTCCACTTT
v_call: TRBV7-2
d_call: NA
j_call: TRBJ1-6
clone_size: NA

cdr3_aa: CASSYEARGAGETQYF
cdr3_nt: TGTGCCAGCAGTTACGAGGCACGGGGGGCGGGGGAGACCCAGTACTTC
v_call: TRBV6-5
d_call: NA
j_call: TRBJ2-5
clone_size: NA

cdr3_aa: CASGQVNTGELFF
cdr3_nt: TGTGCCAGCGGACAGGTTAACACCGGGGAGCTGTTTTTT
v_call: TRBV27
d_call: TRBD1
j_call: TRBJ2-2
clone_size: NA

cdr3_aa: CAWRRGRWAQGGELFF
cdr3_nt: TGTGCCTGGAGGAGGGGCAGATGGGCCCAGGGCGGGGAGCTGTTTTTT
v_call: TRBV30
d_call: NA
j_call: TRBJ2-2
clone_size: NA

cdr3_aa: CASSPSRGTYNEQFF
cdr3_nt: TGTGCCAGCTCCCCGTCGCGGGGAACCTACAATGAGCAGTTCTTC
v_call: TRBV7-2
d_call: NA
j_call: TRBJ2-1
clone_size: NA

cdr3_aa: CASSSADTGHQPQHF
cdr3_nt: TGTGCCAGCAGTTCCGCGGACACCGGGCATCAGCCCCAGCATTTT
v_call: TRBV6-2/TRBV6-3
d_call: NA
j_call: TRBJ1-5
clone_size: NA

cdr3_aa: CASSSRDRGYEQYF
cdr3_nt: TGTGCCAGCAGTTCCCGGGACAGGGGCTACGAGCAGTACTTC
v_call: TRBV28
d_call: TRBD1
j_call: TRBJ2-7
clone_size: NA

cdr3_aa: CASTRGNNSPLHF
cdr3_nt: TGTGCCAGCACCAGGGGGAACAATTCACCCCTCCACTTT
v_call: TRBV12-3/TRBV12-4
d_call: TRBD1
j_call: TRBJ1-6
clone_size: NA

cdr3_aa: CASSFRGQGNEKLFF
cdr3_nt: TGTGCCAGCAGCTTCAGGGGACAGGGGAATGAAAAACTGTTTTTT
v_call: TRBV5-8
d_call: TRBD1
j_call: TRBJ1-4
clone_size: NA

cdr3_aa: CASSPPLSQTTNEKLFF
cdr3_nt: TGTGCCAGCTCACCTCCCTTATCACAAACAACTAATGAAAAACTGTTTTTT
v_call: TRBV18
d_call: NA
j_call: TRBJ1-4
clone_size: NA

cdr3_aa: CASSMHQGVESPLHF
cdr3_nt: TGTGCCAGCAGCATGCATCAGGGGGTTGAATCACCCCTCCACTTT
v_call: TRBV7-2
d_call: TRBD1
j_call: TRBJ1-6
clone_size: NA

cdr3_aa: CASSLYGESGGGYTF
cdr3_nt: TGTGCCAGCAGCTTATACGGGGAATCAGGGGGAGGCTACACCTTC
v_call: TRBV7-3
d_call: TRBD1
j_call: TRBJ1-2
clone_size: NA

cdr3_aa: CASSLGQGSGGYTF
cdr3_nt: TGCGCCAGCAGCTTGGGACAGGGCTCCGGGGGGTACACCTTC
v_call: TRBV5-1
d_call: TRBD1
j_call: TRBJ1-2
clone_size: NA

cdr3_aa: CASSLVTGPSKETQYF
cdr3_nt: TGTGCCAGCAGCTTAGTTACCGGGCCCTCGAAAGAGACCCAGTACTTC
v_call: TRBV7-9
d_call: NA
j_call: TRBJ2-5
clone_size: NA

cdr3_aa: CASSTGTGIYEQYF
cdr3_nt: TGTGCCAGTAGTACCGGGACAGGGATCTACGAGCAGTACTTC
v_call: TRBV19
d_call: TRBD1
j_call: TRBJ2-7
clone_size: NA

cdr3_aa: CASQSLGTEETQYF
cdr3_nt: TGTGCCAGCCAGAGCCTCGGGACAGAAGAGACCCAGTACTTC
v_call: TRBV6-5
d_call: TRBD1
j_call: TRBJ2-5
clone_size: NA

cdr3_aa: CASSFSGRGSTEAFF
cdr3_nt: TGTGCCAGCAGCTTTAGCGGGCGCGGGAGCACTGAAGCTTTCTTT
v_call: TRBV5-5
d_call: NA
j_call: TRBJ1-1
clone_size: NA

cdr3_aa: CASSLAGTVYEQYF
cdr3_nt: TGTGCCAGCAGCTTAGCCGGGACAGTCTACGAGCAGTACTTC
v_call: TRBV5-4
d_call: TRBD1
j_call: TRBJ2-7
clone_size: NA

cdr3_aa: CASSPARNNEQYF
cdr3_nt: TGTGCCAGCAGTCCCGCTAGAAATAACGAGCAGTACTTC
v_call: TRBV28
d_call: NA
j_call: TRBJ2-7
clone_size: NA

cdr3_aa: CASSLFASGVGNEQFF
cdr3_nt: TGTGCCAGCAGCTTATTCGCTAGCGGGGTTGGCAATGAGCAGTTCTTC
v_call: TRBV7-6
d_call: TRBD2
j_call: TRBJ2-1
clone_size: NA

cdr3_aa: CASSYTDRGYTEAFF
cdr3_nt: TGTGCCAGCAGTTACACGGACAGGGGGTACACTGAAGCTTTCTTT
v_call: TRBV6-2/TRBV6-3
d_call: TRBD1
j_call: TRBJ1-1
clone_size: NA

cdr3_aa: CASNYGPLGHQPQHF
cdr3_nt: TGTGCCAGTAACTATGGCCCCTTAGGCCATCAGCCCCAGCATTTT
v_call: TRBV19
d_call: NA
j_call: TRBJ1-5
clone_size: NA

cdr3_aa: CASGLTGGTEAFF
cdr3_nt: TGTGCCAGCGGCCTCACAGGGGGCACTGAAGCTTTCTTT
v_call: TRBV6-5
d_call: TRBD1
j_call: TRBJ1-1
clone_size: NA

cdr3_aa: CASSQEAVTANYGYTF
cdr3_nt: TGTGCCAGCAGCCAAGAGGCAGTGACGGCGAACTATGGCTACACCTTC
v_call: TRBV4-2
d_call: NA
j_call: TRBJ1-2
clone_size: NA

cdr3_aa: CASSSPLTGNTIYF
cdr3_nt: TGTGCCAGCAGCTCCCCACTTACTGGAAACACCATATATTTT
v_call: TRBV28
d_call: NA
j_call: TRBJ1-3
clone_size: NA

cdr3_aa: CASSTRTGGETQYF
cdr3_nt: TGTGCCAGCAGTACAAGGACTGGGGGAGAGACCCAGTACTTC
v_call: TRBV6-5
d_call: NA
j_call: TRBJ2-5
clone_size: once

cdr3_aa: CASSSGGGVTDTQYF
cdr3_nt: TGCGCCAGCAGCTCTGGTGGGGGGGTCACAGATACGCAGTATTTT
v_call: TRBV5-1
d_call: TRBD2
j_call: TRBJ2-3
clone_size: NA

cdr3_aa: CASSATGRNTEAFF
cdr3_nt: TGTGCCAGCAGTGCGACAGGGCGGAACACTGAAGCTTTCTTT
v_call: TRBV6-1
d_call: TRBD1
j_call: TRBJ1-1
clone_size: NA

cdr3_aa: CSCWTALNTEAFF
cdr3_nt: TGCAGCTGCTGGACAGCTTTGAACACTGAAGCTTTCTTT
v_call: TRBV29-1
d_call: NA
j_call: TRBJ1-1
clone_size: NA

cdr3_aa: CASSPGHLAKNIQYF
cdr3_nt: TGTGCCAGCAGCCCCGGGCACCTAGCCAAAAACATTCAGTACTTC
v_call: TRBV28
d_call: NA
j_call: TRBJ2-4
clone_size: NA

cdr3_aa: CASSSTSGGLGDTQYF
cdr3_nt: TGTGCCAGCTCATCGACTAGCGGGGGGTTGGGAGATACGCAGTATTTT
v_call: TRBV18
d_call: TRBD2
j_call: TRBJ2-3
clone_size: once

cdr3_aa: CASSIGLAGGGEQYF
cdr3_nt: TGCGCCAGCAGCATCGGACTAGCGGGAGGGGGCGAGCAGTACTTC
v_call: TRBV5-1
d_call: TRBD2
j_call: TRBJ2-7
clone_size: NA